This T cell receptor (beta chain) is from a study of blood T cell repertoires in COVID-19. Per germline, CDR1 MNHEY and CDR2 SMNVEV (reference sequence). The CDR3 contains 14 residues. Trimming shortened V by 7 bases and J by 2 bases, and 9 bases separated the two germline ends. Only in-frame clones appear in the TCRdb table, and some are missing; sequencing was by immunoSEQ multiplex PCR. The sample shows 200,000 to 250,000 clones, around 80% of them seen only once. J is TRBJ1-6 and V is TRBV27; D may be TRBD1 (6 bases). The sample consisted of peripheral blood. The clonotype originates from a woman at least 80 years old with COVID-19, enrolled during active disease. The CDR3 reads CASTQGPYNSPLHF. DNA of the CDR3: TGTGCCAGCACACAGGGACCCTATAATTCACCCCTCCACTTT.